The next 16 T cell receptor beta chains were all read from a single sample in a study of blood T cell repertoires in COVID-19. Generated by immunoSEQ multiplex PCR, the TCRdb table keeps only in-frame clones and is missing some. This sample has 150,000 to 200,000 clones, with about four fifths found just once. Sequences were obtained from peripheral blood. The receptors shown here come from a human donor with acute or convalescent COVID-19. The donor label of this sample is uncertain.

V and J are TRBV10-3 and TRBJ1-3; a weak D match, TRBD1 (5 bases). Germline values: CDR1 ENHRY, CDR2 SYGVKD. CDR3 length: 14 amino acids. V was pared by 6 bases and J by 0 bases, with 9 bases between. In DNA form, the CDR3 reads TGTGCCATCAGCTTCGACAGCTCTGGAAACACCATATATTTT. Its translation: CAISFDSSGNTIYF.

This chain links TRBV5-1 with TRBJ1-4; no clear D. Germline loops: CDR1 SGHRS, CDR2 YFSETQ. Between the trimmed V and J ends, which lost 0 bases and 6 bases, there was a span of 9 bases. This CDR3 has 14 residues. The CDR3 loop is CASSLGTDYEKLFF. Here the CDR3 DNA reads TGCGCCAGCAGCTTGGGTACAGATTATGAAAAACTGTTTTTT.

This rearrangement joins TRBV5-1 to TRBJ2-1; D might be TRBD2 (5 bases). In germline, CDR1 is SGHRS, CDR2 YFSETQ. The V gene lost 6 bases and the J gene lost 0 bases, with 16 bases spanning the gap. The CDR3 length is 16 residues. The CDR3 coding sequence is TGCGCCAGCACGAATGACCTAGGGAGCTCCTACAATGAGCAGTTCTTC. Translating it yields CASTNDLGSSYNEQFF.

The chain links TRBV11-2 to TRBJ1-3; possible D gene TRBD1, 6 bases. CDR1 SGHAT and CDR2 FQNNGV come from the germline V gene. Trimming shortened V by 2 bases and J by 4 bases, and 9 bases separated the two germline ends. The CDR3 contains 14 residues. Here the CDR3 DNA reads TGTGCCAGCAGCTTACGGGACACGGGAAACACCATATATTTT. This codes for CASSLRDTGNTIYF. The full variable domain, its missing parts supplied by reference TRBV11-2 and TRBJ1-3, is EAGVAQSPRYKIIEKRQSVAFWCNPISGHATLYWYQQILGQGPKLLIQFQNNGVVDDSQLPKDRFSAERLKGVDSTLKIQPAKLEDSAVYLCASSLRDTGNTIYFGEGSWLTVV.

This clone has just a few counts. V gene TRBV5-1 combines with J gene TRBJ1-3; D not resolved. The V end lost 7 bases, the J end lost 1 base, and 15 bases lay between the germline ends. The CDR3 has 15 amino acids. From germline, CDR1 is SGHRS and CDR2 YFSETQ. CDR3 sequence reads: CASHPEGRSGNTIYF. The CDR3 nucleotides are TGCGCCAGCCACCCCGAGGGTAGATCTGGAAACACCATATATTTT.

The genes are TRBV9 and TRBJ2-1; weak D call: TRBD1 (5 bases). The ends were cut back, 3 bases at V and 0 bases at J, with 10 bases in the middle. CDR1 and CDR2 from the germline V gene are SGDLS and YYNGEE. The CDR3 has 15 amino acids. CDR3 sequence: CASSGGSSSYNEQFF. The CDR3 bases are TGTGCCAGCAGCGGGGGCTCCTCCTCCTACAATGAGCAGTTCTTC.

This chain joins TRBV19 and TRBJ2-5, with TRBD1 matching over 11 bases. The CDR3 totals 16 residues. Germline V gene data show CDR1 as LNHDA and CDR2 as SQIVND (reference sequence). V trimming: 0 bases; J trimming: 5 bases; junction bases outside the gene matches: 5. CDR3 sequence reads: CASSIDSRTGGETQYF. CDR3 coding DNA: TGTGCCAGTAGTATAGATTCCCGGACAGGGGGCGAGACCCAGTACTTC.

V usage is TRBV11-2 and J usage is TRBJ1-4; maybe TRBD1 (5 bases). The germline V gene has CDR1 SGHAT and CDR2 FQNNGV. This CDR3 has 11 residues. The V and J ends lost 5 bases and 13 bases respectively, with 11 bases between them. The CDR3 loop is CASSRGVGLFF. CDR3 nucleotides: TGTGCCAGCAGCCGGGGGGTTGGACTGTTTTTT.

J is TRBJ2-3 and V is TRBV5-8; 10 nucleotides line up with TRBD2. V lost 2 bases to trimming and J lost 0 bases; unmatched junction nucleotides: 6. The CDR3 is made up of 17 amino acids. The V gene's germline CDR1 is SGHTS and CDR2 YDEGEE. CDR3 amino acids: CASSFGLAAPSTDTQYF. The CDR3 bases are TGTGCCAGCAGCTTCGGACTAGCGGCGCCTAGCACAGATACGCAGTATTTT.

The chain links TRBV3-1 (or the pseudogene TRBV3-2) to TRBJ2-6, with a possible D match to TRBD2 (6 bases). Germline lookup yields CDR1 LGHDT and CDR2 YNNKEL (reference sequence). V was cut by 4 bases and J by 3 bases, with 13 bases left in between. This CDR3 contains 16 residues. This chain's CDR3 is CASSPLEGLGANVLTF. The CDR3 nucleotides read TGTGCCAGCAGCCCATTGGAGGGTCTTGGGGCCAACGTCCTGACTTTC.

This clone was seen a single time. V gene TRBV7-9 combines with J gene TRBJ2-3, with 7 positions matching TRBD1. The CDR3 sequence is 14 residues long. The junction had 2 bases not matched to a gene; V was cut back by 4 bases and J by 1 base. Germline CDR1 reads SEHNR; CDR2 reads FQNEAQ (reference sequence). CDR3 sequence (DNA): TGTGCCAGCAGCTCGGACAGGCGCACAGATACGCAGTATTTT. Protein sequence: CASSSDRRTDTQYF.

The chain carries TRBV6-6 and TRBJ2-2, with 7 positions matching TRBD1. The CDR3 length is 15 residues. Germline V gene sequence: CDR1 MNHNY, CDR2 SVGAGI (reference sequence). Trimming cost V 0 bases and J 7 bases; bases outside gene matches: 5. For the CDR3, the DNA is TGTGCCAGCAGTTACTCGACAGGGTCGGGCGGGGAGCTGTTTTTT. This sequence encodes CASSYSTGSGGELFF.

The V gene is TRBV11-2, the J gene TRBJ2-3; TRBD1 agrees at 7 bases. CDR3 length: 14 residues. Germline CDR1 SGHAT, CDR2 FQNNGV. V lost 1 base to trimming and J lost 7 bases; unmatched junction nucleotides: 5. The CDR3 region has the DNA TGTGCCAGCAGCTTAGGGACAGGTGCACATACGCAGTATTTT. The encoded protein is CASSLGTGAHTQYF.

The chain recombines TRBV4-1 with TRBJ2-5; 8 bases agree with TRBD2. Germline CDR1 is MGHRA and CDR2 is YSYEKL. CDR3 length: 17 amino acids. Trimming cost V 0 bases and J 4 bases; bases outside gene matches: 10. CDR3 residues: CASSQDWGGLVRETQYF. In DNA, the CDR3 is TGCGCCAGCAGCCAAGATTGGGGGGGACTAGTCAGAGAGACCCAGTACTTC.

The chain joins TRBV7-8 to TRBJ1-6; D unclear. The CDR3 loop spans 13 amino acids. The V gene's germline CDR1 is SGHVS and CDR2 FQNEAQ. V was trimmed by 3 bases and J by 6 bases, leaving 6 bases between them. CDR3: CASSFQVNSPLHF. CDR3 bases: TGTGCCAGCAGCTTTCAGGTTAATTCACCCCTCCACTTT.

The J gene is TRBJ1-2, the V gene TRBV9; 9 bases agree with TRBD1. The CDR3 consists of 16 residues. The J segment lost 1 base and the V segment lost 0 bases, leaving 4 bases of the junction unmatched. CDR1 is SGDLS, CDR2 YYNGEE, per germline. CDR3 sequence (DNA): TGTGCCAGCAGCGTAGGGACAGGGGTTCATAACTATGGCTACACCTTC. Residues: CASSVGTGVHNYGYTF. Drawing the rest from reference TRBV9 and TRBJ1-2, the complete variable domain is DSGVTQTPKHLITATGQRVTLRCSPRSGDLSVYWYQQSLDQGLQFLIQYYNGEERAKGNILERFSAQQFPDLHSELNLSSLELGDSALYFCASSVGTGVHNYGYTFGSGTRLTVV.